This T cell receptor beta chain was profiled in a study of neurological immune-mediated disorders (dated by TCRdb to about 2019). For context, the study as a whole: Among the approximately 35 multiple sclerosis patients, relapsing-remitting MS accounted for around 30 and secondary progressive MS accounted for 3. Using UMI-based sequencing, the study compared peripheral blood TCR-beta repertoires from patients with HTLV-I-associated myelopathy (HAM/TSP), patients with multiple sclerosis, and healthy controls. Longitudinal samples, technical triplicates and paired sorted CD4+ and CD8+ T-cell subsets, alongside PBMC samples, were included among the roughly 100 TCR-beta libraries. Of the 68 subjects in the cohort, some 14 were HAM/TSP patients, about 34 were multiple sclerosis patients, and around 20 were healthy controls. Here is what the overall study found, with its caveats: Across subjects, expanded clones never shared an identical CDR3 amino acid sequence, which suggests that the TCR-beta repertoires in every group were private. No clinical or MRI features were associated with the MS cluster, and the authors said that larger cohorts are needed. The highest TCR clonal expansion was observed in HAM/TSP patients, whereas the lowest was observed in MS patients, even when compared with healthy controls. In phylogenetic analysis, the repertoires of 18 of 34 MS patients grouped into a cluster of related CDR3 sequences, which suggests a possible signature at the repertoire level.

For the unsorted PBMC libraries, 2 million PBMCs were stored in RNAlater at -80 degrees C until RNA extraction and were used to generate the libraries. Multiple sclerosis patients were enrolled in a US clinical protocol under which disease progression was evaluated by magnetic resonance imaging. PBMCs were separated from peripheral blood using Ficoll-Hypaque density gradient centrifugation and then cryopreserved in liquid nitrogen. To synthesize cDNA, template-switch 5'RACE was performed with a primer carrying a 10-nucleotide random unique molecular identifier so that each TCR transcript was tagged. Every sequencing run covered 15-18 subjects and yielded more than 160 million TCR-beta sequences. Total RNA was extracted with the RNeasy kit. The KAPA Real-time Library Amplification kit was used to amplify TCR-beta VDJ regions with primers for the TCR constant region and the 5'RACE anchor. Sample indexes and Illumina adaptors were added in a first PCR, and a second PCR then increased library yield. After purification with Ampure beads, the TCR product of roughly 650 bp was size-selected on a 2% E-gel SizeSelection system. Before pooling, libraries had their quality checked on a Bioanalyzer, their concentration measured with Qubit, and their quantity determined with the Kapa Library Quantification kit. An Illumina HiSeq 2500 was used to sequence the libraries paired-end at 2 x 150 bp. To increase sequence diversity, roughly 24-30% phiX was spiked into each library pool. For the original study's pipeline: Quality-filtered reads were processed with the UMI-based MiGEC pipeline, and over 75% of raw TCR sequences were removed by the MiGEC pipeline during error correction. IMGT germline references were used for alignment of VDJ genes, and clonotypes were defined by a unique CDR3 amino acid sequence together with V-J genes. Clonal expansion, Shannon diversity and CDR3 relatedness (CalcPairwiseDistances, ClusterSamples) were evaluated with VDJtools, and phylogenetic trees were built with CLCbio workbench. A clone was classed as expanded if it had 8 or more unique UMIs, a cutoff based on coefficient-of-variation modelling across technical triplicates. The raw public reads went through TCRdb reprocessing: fastp at Q25, MiXCR clone calling, in-frame beta chains kept. Rows with a matching CDR3 protein are joined into one entry that keeps the most common DNA and genes. TCRdb, rather than the study authors, made the V and J calls. The sample table shows under 80,000 distinct CDR3 sequences, and almost 4% are seen once. The ten largest clonotypes hold 1% to 1.5% of the sample.

This clonotype came up many times. The clone's antigen remains unknown. No base quality information exists; no much larger clone differs at one position. This TCR was recovered from a young man with multiple sclerosis. Source material: PBMCs.

CDR3 reads: CATSRDKQETQYF. DNA sequence: TGTGCCACCAGCAGAGACAAGCAAGAGACCCAGTACTTC. The rearranged chain carries TRBV15 and TRBJ2-5; the D gene is unclear. CDR1 and CDR2 are read off the germline V gene (reference sequence) as LNHNV and YYDKDF. Taken from cysteine to phenylalanine, the CDR3 has 13 residues. Only CDR3 DNA is held: 39 bases, read in frame from base 1. V and J lose 0 bases and 2 bases, and a span of 4 bases separates them.